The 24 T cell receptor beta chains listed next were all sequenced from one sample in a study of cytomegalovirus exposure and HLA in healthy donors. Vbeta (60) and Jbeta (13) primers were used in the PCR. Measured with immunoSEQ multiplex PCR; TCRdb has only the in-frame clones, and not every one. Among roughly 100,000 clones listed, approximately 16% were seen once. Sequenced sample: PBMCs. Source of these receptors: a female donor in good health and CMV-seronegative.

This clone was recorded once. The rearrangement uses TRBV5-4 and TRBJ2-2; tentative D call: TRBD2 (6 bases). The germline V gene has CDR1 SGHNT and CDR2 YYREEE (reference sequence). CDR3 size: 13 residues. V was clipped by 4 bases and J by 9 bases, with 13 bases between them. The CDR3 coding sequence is TGTGCCAGCAGCCGACTAGATCTACGGGAGCTGTTTTTT. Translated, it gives CASSRLDLRELFF. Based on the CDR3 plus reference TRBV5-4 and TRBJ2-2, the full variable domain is ETGVTQSPTHLIKTRGQQVTLRCSSQSGHNTVSWYQQALGQGPQFIFQYYREEENGRGNFPPRFSGLQFPNYSSELNVNALELDDSALYLCASSRLDLRELFFGEGSRLTVL.

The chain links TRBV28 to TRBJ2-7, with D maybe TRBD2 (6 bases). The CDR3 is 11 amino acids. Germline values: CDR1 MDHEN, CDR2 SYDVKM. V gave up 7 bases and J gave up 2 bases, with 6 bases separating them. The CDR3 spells CASKRAYEQYF. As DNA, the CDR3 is TGTGCCAGCAAGCGGGCCTACGAGCAGTACTTC.

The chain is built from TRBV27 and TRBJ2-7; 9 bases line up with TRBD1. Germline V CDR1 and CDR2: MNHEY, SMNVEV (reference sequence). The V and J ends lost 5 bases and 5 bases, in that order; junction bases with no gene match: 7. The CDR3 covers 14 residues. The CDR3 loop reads CASSQDRGNHEQYF. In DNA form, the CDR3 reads TGTGCCAGCAGTCAGGACAGGGGTAACCACGAGCAGTACTTC.

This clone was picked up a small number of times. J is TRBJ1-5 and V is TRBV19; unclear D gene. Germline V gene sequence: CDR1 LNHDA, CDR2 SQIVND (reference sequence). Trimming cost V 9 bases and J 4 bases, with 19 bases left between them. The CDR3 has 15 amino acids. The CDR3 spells CASRRVGPRNQPQHF. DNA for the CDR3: TGTGCCAGCCGACGCGTGGGCCCTCGGAATCAGCCCCAGCATTTT. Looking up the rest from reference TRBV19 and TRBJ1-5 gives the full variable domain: DGGITQSPKYLFRKEGQNVTLSCEQNLNHDAMYWYRQDPGQGLRLIYYSQIVNDFQKGDIAEGYSVSREKKESFPLTVTSAQKNPTAFYLCASRRVGPRNQPQHFGDGTRLSIL.

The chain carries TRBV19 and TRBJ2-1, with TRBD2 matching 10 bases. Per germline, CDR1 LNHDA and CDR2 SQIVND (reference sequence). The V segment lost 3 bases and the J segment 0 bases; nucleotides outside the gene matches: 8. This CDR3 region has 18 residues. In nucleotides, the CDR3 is TGTGCCAGTAGTATCTGGCTAGCGGGAGTCGTCTCCTACAATGAGCAGTTCTTC. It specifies CASSIWLAGVVSYNEQFF.

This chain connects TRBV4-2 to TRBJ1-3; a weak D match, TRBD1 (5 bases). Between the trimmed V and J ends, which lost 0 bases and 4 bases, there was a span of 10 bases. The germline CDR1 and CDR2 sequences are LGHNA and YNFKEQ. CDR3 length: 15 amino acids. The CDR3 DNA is TGTGCCAGCAGCCAAGATAATAACAGGGGAAACACCATATATTTT. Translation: CASSQDNNRGNTIYF.

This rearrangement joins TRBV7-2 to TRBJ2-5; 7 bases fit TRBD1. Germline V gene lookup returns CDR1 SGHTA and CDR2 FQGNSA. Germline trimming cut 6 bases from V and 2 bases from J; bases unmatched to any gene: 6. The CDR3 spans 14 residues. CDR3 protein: CASSPDRRQETQYF. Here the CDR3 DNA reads TGTGCCAGCAGTCCGGACAGGAGACAAGAGACCCAGTACTTC. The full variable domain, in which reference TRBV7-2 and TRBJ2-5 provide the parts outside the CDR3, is GAGVSQSPSNKVTEKGKDVELRCDPISGHTALYWYRQSLGQGLEFLIYFQGNSAPDKSGLPSDRFSAERTGGSVSTLTIQRTQQEDSAVYLCASSPDRRQETQYFGPGTRLLVL.

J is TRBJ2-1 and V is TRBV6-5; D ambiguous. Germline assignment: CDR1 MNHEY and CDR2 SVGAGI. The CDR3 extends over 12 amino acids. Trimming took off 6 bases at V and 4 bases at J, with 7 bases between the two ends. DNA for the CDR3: TGTGCCAGCAGCCCGACATACAATGAGCAGTTCTTC. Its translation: CASSPTYNEQFF.

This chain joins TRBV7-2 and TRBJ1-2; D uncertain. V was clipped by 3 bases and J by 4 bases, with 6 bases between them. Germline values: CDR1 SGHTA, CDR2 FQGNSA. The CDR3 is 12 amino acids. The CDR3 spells CASSFPSYGYTF. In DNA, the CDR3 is TGTGCCAGCAGCTTTCCGTCCTATGGCTACACCTTC. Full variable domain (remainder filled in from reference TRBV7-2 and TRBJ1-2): GAGVSQSPSNKVTEKGKDVELRCDPISGHTALYWYRQSLGQGLEFLIYFQGNSAPDKSGLPSDRFSAERTGGSVSTLTIQRTQQEDSAVYLCASSFPSYGYTFGSGTRLTVV.

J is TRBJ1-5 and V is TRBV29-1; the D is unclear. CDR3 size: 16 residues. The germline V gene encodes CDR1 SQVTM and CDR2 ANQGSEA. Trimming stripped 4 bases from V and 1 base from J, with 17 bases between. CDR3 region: CSVGGGERGSNQPQHF. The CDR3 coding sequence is TGCAGCGTTGGTGGCGGGGAAAGAGGGAGCAATCAGCCCCAGCATTTT.

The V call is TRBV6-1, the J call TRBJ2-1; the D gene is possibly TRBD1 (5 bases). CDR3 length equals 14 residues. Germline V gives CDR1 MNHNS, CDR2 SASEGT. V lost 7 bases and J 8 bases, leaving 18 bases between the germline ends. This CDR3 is CASTSFKGLDEQFF. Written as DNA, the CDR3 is TGTGCCAGCACCTCTTTTAAGGGGCTCGATGAGCAGTTCTTC.

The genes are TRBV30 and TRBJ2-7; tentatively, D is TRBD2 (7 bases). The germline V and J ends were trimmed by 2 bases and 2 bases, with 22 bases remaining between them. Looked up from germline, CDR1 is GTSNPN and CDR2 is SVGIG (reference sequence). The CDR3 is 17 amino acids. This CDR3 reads CAWSPLEGGDETYEQYF. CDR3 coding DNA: TGTGCCTGGAGTCCCTTAGAGGGGGGGGACGAGACCTACGAGCAGTACTTC.

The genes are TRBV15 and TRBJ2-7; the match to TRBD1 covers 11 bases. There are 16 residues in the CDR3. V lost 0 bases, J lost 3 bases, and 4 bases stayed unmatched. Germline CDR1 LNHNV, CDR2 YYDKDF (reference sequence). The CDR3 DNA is TGTGCCACCAGCAGAGATAGGGACAGGGGGAGCTACGAGCAGTACTTC. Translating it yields CATSRDRDRGSYEQYF. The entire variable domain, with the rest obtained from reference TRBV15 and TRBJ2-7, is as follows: DAMVIQNPRYQVTQFGKPVTLSCSQTLNHNVMYWYQQKSSQAPKLLFHYYDKDFNNEADTPDNFQSRRPNTSFCFLDIRSPGLGDTAMYLCATSRDRDRGSYEQYFGPGTRLTVT.

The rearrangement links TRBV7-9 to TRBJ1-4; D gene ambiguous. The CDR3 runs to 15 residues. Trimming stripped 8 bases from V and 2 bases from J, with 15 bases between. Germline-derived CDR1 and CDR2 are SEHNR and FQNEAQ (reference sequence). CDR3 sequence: CASGVMSGTNEKLFF. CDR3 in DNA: TGTGCCAGCGGCGTTATGTCCGGGACTAATGAAAAACTGTTTTTT.

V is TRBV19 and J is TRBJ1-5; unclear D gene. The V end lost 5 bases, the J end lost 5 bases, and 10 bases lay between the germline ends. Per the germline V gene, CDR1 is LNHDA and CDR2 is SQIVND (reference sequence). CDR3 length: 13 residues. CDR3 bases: TGTGCCAGTAGTGACGGCGAGGATCAGCCCCAGCATTTT. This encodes CASSDGEDQPQHF. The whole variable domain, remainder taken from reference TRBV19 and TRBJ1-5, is DGGITQSPKYLFRKEGQNVTLSCEQNLNHDAMYWYRQDPGQGLRLIYYSQIVNDFQKGDIAEGYSVSREKKESFPLTVTSAQKNPTAFYLCASSDGEDQPQHFGDGTRLSIL.

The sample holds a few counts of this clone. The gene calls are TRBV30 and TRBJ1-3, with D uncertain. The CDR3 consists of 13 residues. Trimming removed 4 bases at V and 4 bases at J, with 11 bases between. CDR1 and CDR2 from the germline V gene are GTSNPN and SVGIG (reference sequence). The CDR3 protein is CAWNLLLGNTIYF. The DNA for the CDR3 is TGTGCCTGGAATTTGCTATTGGGAAACACCATATATTTT.

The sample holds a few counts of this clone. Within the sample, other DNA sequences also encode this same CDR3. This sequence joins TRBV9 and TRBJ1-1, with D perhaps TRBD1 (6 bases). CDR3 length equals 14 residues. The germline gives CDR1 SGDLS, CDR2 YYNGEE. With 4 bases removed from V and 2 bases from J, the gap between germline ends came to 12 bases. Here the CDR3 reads CASSLGQLNTEAFF. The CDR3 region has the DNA TGTGCCAGCAGCTTAGGACAGTTAAACACTGAAGCTTTCTTT.

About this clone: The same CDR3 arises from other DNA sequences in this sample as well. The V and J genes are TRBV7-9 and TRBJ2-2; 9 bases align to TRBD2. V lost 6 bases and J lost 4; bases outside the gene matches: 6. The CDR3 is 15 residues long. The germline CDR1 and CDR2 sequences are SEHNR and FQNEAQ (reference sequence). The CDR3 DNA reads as TGTGCCAGCAGTAGAGCGGGGGGATTCACCGGGGAGCTGTTTTTT. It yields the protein CASSRAGGFTGELFF.

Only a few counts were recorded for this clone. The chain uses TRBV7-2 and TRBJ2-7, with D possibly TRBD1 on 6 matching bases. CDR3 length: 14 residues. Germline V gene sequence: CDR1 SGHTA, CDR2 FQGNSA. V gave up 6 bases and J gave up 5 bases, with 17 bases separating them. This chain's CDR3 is CASRGQEKFHEQYF. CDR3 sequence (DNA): TGTGCCAGCAGGGGACAAGAGAAATTCCACGAGCAGTACTTC.

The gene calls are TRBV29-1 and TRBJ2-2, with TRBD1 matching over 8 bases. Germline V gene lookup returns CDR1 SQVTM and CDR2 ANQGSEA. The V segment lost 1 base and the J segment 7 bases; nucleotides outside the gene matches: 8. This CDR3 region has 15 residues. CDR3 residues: CSVEVGQAKGGELFF. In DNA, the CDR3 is TGCAGCGTTGAAGTGGGACAGGCGAAGGGCGGGGAGCTGTTTTTT.

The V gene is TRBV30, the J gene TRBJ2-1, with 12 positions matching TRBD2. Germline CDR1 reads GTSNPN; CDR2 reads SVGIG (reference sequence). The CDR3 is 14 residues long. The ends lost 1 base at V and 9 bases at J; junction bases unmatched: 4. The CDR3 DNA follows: TGTGCCTGGAGTGGACTAGCGGGAGTGGTTGAGCAGTTCTTC. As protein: CAWSGLAGVVEQFF.

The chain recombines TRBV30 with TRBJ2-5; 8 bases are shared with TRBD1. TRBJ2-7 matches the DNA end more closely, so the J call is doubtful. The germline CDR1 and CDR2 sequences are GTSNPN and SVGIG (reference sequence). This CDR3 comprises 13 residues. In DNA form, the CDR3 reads TGTGCCTGGAGCCAAGACAGGGGTTACGAGCAGTACTTC. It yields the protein CAWSQDRGYEQYF.

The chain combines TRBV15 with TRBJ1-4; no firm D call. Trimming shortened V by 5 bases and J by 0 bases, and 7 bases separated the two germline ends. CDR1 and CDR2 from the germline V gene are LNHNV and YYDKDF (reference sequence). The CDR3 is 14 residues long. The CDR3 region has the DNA TGTGCCACCAGCCAATTTGCAACTAATGAAAAACTGTTTTTT. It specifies CATSQFATNEKLFF. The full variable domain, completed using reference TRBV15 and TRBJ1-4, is DAMVIQNPRYQVTQFGKPVTLSCSQTLNHNVMYWYQQKSSQAPKLLFHYYDKDFNNEADTPDNFQSRRPNTSFCFLDIRSPGLGDTAMYLCATSQFATNEKLFFGSGTQLSVL.

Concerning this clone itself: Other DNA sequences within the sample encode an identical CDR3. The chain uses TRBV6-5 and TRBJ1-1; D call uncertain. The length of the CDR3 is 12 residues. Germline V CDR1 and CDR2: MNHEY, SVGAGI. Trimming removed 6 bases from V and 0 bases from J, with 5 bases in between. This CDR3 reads CASRTVNTEAFF. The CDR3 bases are TGTGCCAGCAGGACTGTGAACACTGAAGCTTTCTTT.